The TCR beta chain described here comes from a study of blood T cell repertoires in COVID-19. This table comes from immunoSEQ multiplex PCR, and its TCRdb copy is limited to in-frame clones, with some not included. Among roughly 120,000 clones, approximately 81% were seen once, and the ten largest hold 4.5% to 6%. Concerning this clone itself: This CDR3 is also generated by other DNA sequences in the sample.

V was clipped by 5 bases and J by 3 bases, with 14 bases between them. Germline V CDR1 and CDR2: SGHTA, FQGTGA. The CDR3 is made up of 15 amino acids. This TCR derives from an elderly man with COVID-19, enrolled during active disease. This sequence joins TRBV7-3 and TRBJ2-1; possible D gene TRBD1, 6 bases. The sequencing sample was made of peripheral blood. CDR3 nucleotide sequence: TGTGCCAGCAGCCTGAGACAGGCCCTCTACAATGAGCAGTTCTTC. This codes for CASSLRQALYNEQFF.